Sequencing of this T cell receptor (beta chain) was carried out in a study of blood T cell repertoires in COVID-19. This clone turned up a few times. Data came from immunoSEQ multiplex PCR; TCRdb stores just in-frame clones and leaves some out. The repertoire holds approximately 290,000 clones, with approximately 83% as singletons. The V gene end was trimmed by 5 bases and the J gene end by 3 bases; junction bases not matched to a gene: 11. CDR1 is SSHAT and CDR2 is FNYEAQ in the germline V gene (reference sequence). This CDR3 is built from 16 residues. The clonotype was recovered from an older person with COVID-19, enrolled during active disease. This chain joins TRBV7-7 and TRBJ2-5; the match to TRBD1 covers 8 bases. The sequencing sample was made of peripheral blood. The CDR3 is CASSTSTGVGEETQYF. CDR3 in DNA: TGTGCCAGCAGCACTTCGACAGGGGTAGGGGAAGAGACCCAGTACTTC. The full variable domain, its missing parts supplied by reference TRBV7-7 and TRBJ2-5, is GAGVSQSPRYKVTKRGQDVTLRCDPISSHATLYWYQQALGQGPEFLTYFNYEAQPDKSGLPSDRFSAERPEGSISTLTIQRTEQRDSAMYRCASSTSTGVGEETQYFGPGTRLLVL.